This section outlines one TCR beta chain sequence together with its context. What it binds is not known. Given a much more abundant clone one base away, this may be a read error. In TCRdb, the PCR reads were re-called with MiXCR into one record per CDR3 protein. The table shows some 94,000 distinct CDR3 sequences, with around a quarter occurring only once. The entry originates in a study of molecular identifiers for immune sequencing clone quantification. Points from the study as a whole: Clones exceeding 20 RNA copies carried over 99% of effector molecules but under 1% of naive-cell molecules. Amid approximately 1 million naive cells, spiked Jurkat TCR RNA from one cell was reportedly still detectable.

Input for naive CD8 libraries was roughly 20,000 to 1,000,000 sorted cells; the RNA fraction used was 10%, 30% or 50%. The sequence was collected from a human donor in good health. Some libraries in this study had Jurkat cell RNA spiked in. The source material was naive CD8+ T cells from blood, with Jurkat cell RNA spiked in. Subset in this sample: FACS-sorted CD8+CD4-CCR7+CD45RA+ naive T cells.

CDR3 loop: CACSSSSGVTYNEQFF. The CDR3 nucleotides are TGTGCCTGCAGCTCCTCTAGCGGGGTCACCTACAATGAGCAGTTCTTC. V is TRBV7-9 and J is TRBJ2-1; 9 positions agree with TRBD2. Germline V gene lookup returns CDR1 SEHNR and CDR2 FQNEAQ (reference sequence). CDR3 size: 16 residues.